This TCR beta chain was recorded in a study of cytomegalovirus exposure and HLA in healthy donors. General observations from the study: Segments of the TCR beta V type were, in most cases, productive about 87% or about 30% of the time in an earlier analysis. Researchers catalogued approximately 160 TCR beta chains as cytomegalovirus-associated.

Only one count was recorded for this clone. What it binds is unknown. It was with 60 Vbeta and 13 Jbeta primers that the PCR ran. Using immunoSEQ multiplex PCR, the repertoire was profiled, and TCRdb retains in-frame clones only, with some absent. This sample has about 190,000 clones, with roughly 80% found just once. This receptor was obtained from a woman younger than 30 in good health and CMV-seronegative. Input material: PBMCs.

The CDR3 DNA reads as TGCAGCGTAGCCGGGACAGAGAACTACGAGCAGTACTTC. It codes for CSVAGTENYEQYF. The chain combines TRBV29-1 with TRBJ2-7; TRBD1 aligns across 7 bases. The ends lost 6 bases at V and 3 bases at J; junction bases unmatched: 8. This CDR3 has 13 residues. Germline V lookup: CDR1 SQVTM, CDR2 ANQGSEA.